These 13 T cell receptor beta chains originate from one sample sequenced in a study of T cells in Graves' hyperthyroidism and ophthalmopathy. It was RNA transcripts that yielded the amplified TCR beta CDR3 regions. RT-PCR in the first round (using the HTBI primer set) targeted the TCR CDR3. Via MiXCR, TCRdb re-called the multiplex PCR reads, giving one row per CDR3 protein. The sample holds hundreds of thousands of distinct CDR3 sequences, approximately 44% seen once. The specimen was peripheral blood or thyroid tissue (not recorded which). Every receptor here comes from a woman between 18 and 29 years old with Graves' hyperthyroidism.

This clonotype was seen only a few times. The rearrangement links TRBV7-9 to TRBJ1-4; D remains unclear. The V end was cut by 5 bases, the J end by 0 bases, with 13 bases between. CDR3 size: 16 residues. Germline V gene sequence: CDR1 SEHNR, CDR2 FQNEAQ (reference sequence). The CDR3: CASSARTDATNEKLFF. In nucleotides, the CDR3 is TGTGCCAGCAGCGCCAGGACGGACGCAACTAATGAAAAACTGTTTTTT.

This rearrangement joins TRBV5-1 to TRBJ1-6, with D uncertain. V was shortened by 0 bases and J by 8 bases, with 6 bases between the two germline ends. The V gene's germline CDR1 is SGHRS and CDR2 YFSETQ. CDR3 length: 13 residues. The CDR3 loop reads CASSLDNYSPLHF. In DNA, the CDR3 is TGCGCCAGCAGCTTGGACAATTATTCACCCCTCCACTTT.

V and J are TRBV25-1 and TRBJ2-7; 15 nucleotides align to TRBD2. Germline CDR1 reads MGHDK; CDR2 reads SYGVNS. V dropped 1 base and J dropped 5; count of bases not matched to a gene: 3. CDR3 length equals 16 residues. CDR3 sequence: CASSEWRTSGRDEQYF. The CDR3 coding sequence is TGTGCCAGCAGTGAATGGAGGACTAGCGGGAGGGACGAGCAGTACTTC.

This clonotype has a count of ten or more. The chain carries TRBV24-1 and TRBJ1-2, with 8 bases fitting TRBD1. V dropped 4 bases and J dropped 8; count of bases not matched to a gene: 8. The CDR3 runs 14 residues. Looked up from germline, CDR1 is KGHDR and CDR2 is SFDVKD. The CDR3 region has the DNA TGTGCCACCAGTGAGCATACGCAGGGGGCCGGCTACACCTTC. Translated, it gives CATSEHTQGAGYTF.

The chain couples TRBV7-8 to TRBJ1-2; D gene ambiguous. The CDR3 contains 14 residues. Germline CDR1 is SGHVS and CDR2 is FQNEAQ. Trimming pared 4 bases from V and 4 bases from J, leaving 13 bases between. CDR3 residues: CASSSEGPSYGYTF. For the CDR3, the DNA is TGTGCCAGCAGCTCAGAAGGGCCTAGCTATGGCTACACCTTC.

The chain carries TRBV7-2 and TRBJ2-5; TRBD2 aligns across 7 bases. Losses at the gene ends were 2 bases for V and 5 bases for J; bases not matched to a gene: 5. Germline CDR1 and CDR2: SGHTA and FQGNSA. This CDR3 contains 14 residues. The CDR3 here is CASSLIVSGETQYF. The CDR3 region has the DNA TGTGCCAGCAGCTTAATTGTTAGCGGGGAGACCCAGTACTTC.

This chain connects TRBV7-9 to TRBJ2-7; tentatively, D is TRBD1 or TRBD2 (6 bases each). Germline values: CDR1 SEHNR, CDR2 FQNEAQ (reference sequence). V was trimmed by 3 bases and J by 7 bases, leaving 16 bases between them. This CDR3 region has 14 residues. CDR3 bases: TGTGCCAGCAGCTTGGAGGGACACAGTGTAGAGCAGTACTTC. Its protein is CASSLEGHSVEQYF.

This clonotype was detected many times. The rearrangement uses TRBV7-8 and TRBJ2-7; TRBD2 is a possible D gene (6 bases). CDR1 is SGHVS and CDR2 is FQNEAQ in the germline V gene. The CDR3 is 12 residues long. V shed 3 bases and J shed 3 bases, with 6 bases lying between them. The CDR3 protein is CASSFSGYEQYF. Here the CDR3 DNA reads TGTGCCAGCAGCTTTAGCGGCTACGAGCAGTACTTC.

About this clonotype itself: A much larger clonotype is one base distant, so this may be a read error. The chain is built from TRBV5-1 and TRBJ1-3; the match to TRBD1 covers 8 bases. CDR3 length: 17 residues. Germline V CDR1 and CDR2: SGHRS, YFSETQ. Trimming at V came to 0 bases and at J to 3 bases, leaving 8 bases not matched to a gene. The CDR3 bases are TGCGCCAGCAGCTTGGCCGGGGGGACAGGCCTTGGAAACACCATATATTTT. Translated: CASSLAGGTGLGNTIYF.

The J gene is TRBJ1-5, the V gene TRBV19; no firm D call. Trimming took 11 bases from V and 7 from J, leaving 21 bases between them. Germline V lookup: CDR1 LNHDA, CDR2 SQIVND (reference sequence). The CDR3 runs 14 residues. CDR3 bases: TGTGCCTCAGTTAGTCTCCGGGGATGGCAGCCCCAGCATTTT. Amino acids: CASVSLRGWQPQHF.

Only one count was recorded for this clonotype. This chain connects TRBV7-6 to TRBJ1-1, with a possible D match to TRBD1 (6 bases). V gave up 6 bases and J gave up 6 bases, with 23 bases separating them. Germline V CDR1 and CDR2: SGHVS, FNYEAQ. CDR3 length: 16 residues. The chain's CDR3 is CASSYGSPAGGSEAFF. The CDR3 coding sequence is TGTGCCAGCAGTTACGGTAGCCCCGCCGGGGGCTCTGAAGCTTTCTTT.

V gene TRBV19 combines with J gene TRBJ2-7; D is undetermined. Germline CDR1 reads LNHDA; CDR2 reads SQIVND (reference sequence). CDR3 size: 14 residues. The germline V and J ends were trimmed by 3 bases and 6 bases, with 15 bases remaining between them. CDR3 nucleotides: TGTGCCAGTAGTATCGTGACCGCCCGGGCCGAGCAGTACTTC. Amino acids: CASSIVTARAEQYF.

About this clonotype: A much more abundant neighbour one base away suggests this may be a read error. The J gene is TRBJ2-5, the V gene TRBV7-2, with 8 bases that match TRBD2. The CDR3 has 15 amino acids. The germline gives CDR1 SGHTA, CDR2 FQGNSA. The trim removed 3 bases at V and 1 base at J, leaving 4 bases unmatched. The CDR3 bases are TGTGCCAGCAGCTTTTCGGGGGGGACCCAAGAGACCCAGTACTTC. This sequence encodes CASSFSGGTQETQYF.